This TCR beta chain was retrieved from a study of shared clonotypes between healthy human individuals. Overall study results and limits: Memory subsets had estimated richness that was generally smaller than that of naive subsets.

A remark on this clone: No antigen is known for it.

Deep was the level used in running the assay. Each sorted subset replicate got 200 ng genomic DNA, roughly 33,000 genomes. Profiling relied on immunoSEQ multiplex PCR, and the TCRdb table lists in-frame clones only, not all of them. The table has nearly 2 million clones, just under 95% seen once. Germline values: CDR1 SGHDT, CDR2 YYEEEE. There are 14 residues in the CDR3. With 4 bases removed from V and 6 bases from J, the gap between germline ends came to 17 bases. It was CD45RO-negative cells, positively selected for CCR7, that made up naive CD8 cells, with terminally differentiated effector memory CD45RA+ cells excluded. Those who donated, Caucasian adults without exception, all lived in Nashville, Tennessee.

The sample was naive CD8+ T cells sorted from blood. The V and J genes are TRBV5-6 and TRBJ2-7; either TRBD1 or TRBD2 may supply D (5 bases each). The receptor was derived from a man aged 18 to 30 in good health. This CDR3 reads CASSRRDLLPEQYF. For the CDR3, the DNA is TGTGCCAGCAGCCGTCGGGACCTGCTACCCGAGCAGTACTTC.